A selection of T cell receptor beta chains follows, all from one sample in a study of tumor and adjacent non-tumor tissue in lung cancer. TCRdb processed the multiplex PCR reads anew with MiXCR; each CDR3 protein has one entry. The repertoire consists of about 200,000 distinct CDR3 sequences, with 60% to 75% occurring once and the leading ten covering less than 25%. The sequencing sample was made of lung tumor tissue. The receptors stem from a man aged 60 to 75 with non-small cell lung cancer. Both conserved end residues are part of each CDR3. D genes are given only for firm matches. For some rows the clone size is stated as once, few or many, or as a class when expanded; others skip it.

D gene	V gene	clone size	J gene	CDR3 protein	CDR3 DNA
TRBD1	TRBV12-3/TRBV12-4	many	TRBJ1-4	CASSLGYRGRGEKLFF	TGTGCCAGCAGTCTGGGTTACAGGGGGCGAGGTGAAAAACTGTTTTTT
NA	TRBV5-1	NA	TRBJ2-7	CASSMTAYGEQYF	TGCGCCAGCAGCATGACAGCTTACGGCGAGCAGTACTTC
NA	TRBV4-3	NA	TRBJ2-3	CASSPTWVTCTDTQYF	TGCGCCAGCAGCCCTACATGGGTGACTTGTACAGATACGCAGTATTTT
TRBD2	TRBV20-1	many	TRBJ2-3	CSARGGTSGSWDTQYF	TGCAGTGCTAGAGGAGGGACTAGCGGGAGTTGGGATACGCAGTATTTT
TRBD2	TRBV4-3	NA	TRBJ2-5	CANSQWWGGETQYF	TGCGCCAACAGCCAATGGTGGGGGGGTGAGACCCAGTACTTC
TRBD2	TRBV5-1	NA	TRBJ2-5	CASGGGASGQETQYF	TGCGCCAGCGGCGGAGGCGCTAGCGGACAAGAGACCCAGTACTTC
NA	TRBV10-1	NA	TRBJ2-3	CASSMGDPDTQYF	TGCGCCAGCAGTATGGGGGATCCAGATACGCAGTATTTT
TRBD1	TRBV6-5	many	TRBJ1-4	CASSPDRGYEKLFF	TGTGCCAGCAGCCCGGACAGGGGCTATGAAAAACTGTTTTTT
TRBD1	TRBV20-1	NA	TRBJ2-3	CSARGGQGSTDTQYF	TGCAGTGCTAGGGGGGGACAGGGGAGCACAGATACGCAGTATTTT
NA	TRBV6-5	NA	TRBJ2-7	CPSSYSGIGQNYEQYF	TGTCCCAGCAGTTACTCGGGTATTGGTCAGAACTACGAGCAGTACTTC
NA	TRBV29-1	NA	TRBJ2-6	CSVELSGTNVLNF	TGCAGCGTTGAACTCTCTGGGACCAACGTCCTGAATTTC
NA	TRBV5-1	many	TRBJ1-2	CASSPTRGALVDGYTF	TGCGCCAGCAGCCCCACCCGCGGGGCCCTAGTCGATGGCTACACCTTC
NA	TRBV6-6	NA	TRBJ2-7	CAGRKTYEKYF	TGTGCCGGCAGGAAAACCTACGAGAAGTACTTC
NA	TRBV11-1	NA	TRBJ1-4	CTSSPDRYEKLVF	TGTACCAGCAGCCCGGACAGATATGAAAAACTGGTTTTT
NA	TRBV5-6	NA	TRBJ1-5	CACSTYQGPRQPQHF	TGTGCCTGCAGCACCTATCAGGGACCCAGGCAGCCCCAGCATTTT
NA	TRBV20-1	NA	TRBJ2-2	CSALPTETIVNTGELFF	TGCAGTGCCCTCCCGACAGAGACTATAGTGAACACCGGGGAGCTGTTTTTT
NA	TRBV29-1	few	TRBJ2-7	CSVEEGTASYEQYF	TGCAGCGTTGAAGAAGGCACGGCCTCCTACGAGCAGTACTTC
TRBD1	TRBV11-2	NA	TRBJ2-5	CASSSTGEETYYF	TGCGCCAGCAGCTCTACAGGGGAAGAGACCTATTACTTC
TRBD1	TRBV6-1	NA	TRBJ1-1	CASSLKQGASTEAFF	TGTGCCAGCAGCCTTAAACAGGGGGCCAGCACTGAAGCTTTCTTT
TRBD2	TRBV12-3/TRBV12-4	NA	TRBJ2-2	CASTPLAGVGTGELFF	TGTGCCAGCACCCCCCTAGCGGGGGTGGGCACCGGGGAGCTGTTTTTT
TRBD1	TRBV10-1	many	TRBJ1-1	CASSTRQGGGTEAFF	TGCGCCAGCAGTACCCGACAGGGCGGCGGCACTGAAGCTTTCTTT
NA	TRBV6-6	NA	TRBJ1-1	CASTPVHNTEAFF	TGTGCCAGCACTCCTGTACATAACACTGAAGCTTTCTTT
NA	TRBV5-4	NA	TRBJ1-2	CVSSLENYGYTF	TGTGTCAGCAGCTTGGAGAATTATGGCTACACCTTC
NA	TRBV29-1	NA	TRBJ1-2	CSVEVGSDISYTF	TGCAGTGTTGAAGTGGGCAGCGATATAAGCTACACCTTC
TRBD2	TRBV7-8	NA	TRBJ2-1	CASSLDLAGGLNEQLF	TGTGCCAGCAGCCTCGATCTAGCGGGGGGGTTAAATGAGCAGTTATTC
NA	TRBV29-1	NA	TRBJ2-1	CSFEGRQRNDQFF	TGCAGCTTTGAAGGGAGGCAGAGGAATGACCAATTCTTC
NA	TRBV4-2	NA	TRBJ1-6	CASSRRDDNSLLHF	TGTGCCAGCAGCCGACGAGACGATAATTCACTCCTCCACTTT
NA	TRBV28	NA	TRBJ1-6	CASSFCNHNSPLHF	TGTGCCAGCAGTTTTTGTAACCATAATTCACCCCTCCACTTT
NA	TRBV11-3	NA	TRBJ1-6	CASSLGGLSKSPLHF	TGTGCCAGCAGCTTAGGCGGCCTCTCTAAGTCACCCCTCCACTTT
TRBD1	TRBV12-3/TRBV12-4	NA	TRBJ1-5	CASSSRQGPSQPQHF	TGTGCCAGCAGTTCCCGACAGGGGCCCAGTCAGCCCCAGCATTTT
NA	TRBV6-2/TRBV6-3	many	TRBJ1-1	CASSYGDGTEAFF	TGTGCCAGCAGTTACGGGGATGGAACTGAAGCTTTCTTT
TRBD1	TRBV12-3/TRBV12-4	few	TRBJ1-5	CASRDTGGGQPQHF	TGTGCCAGCAGAGATACAGGGGGCGGACAGCCCCAGCATTTT
NA	TRBV11-2	once	TRBJ2-1	CASRAAFFNEQFF	TGTGCCAGCCGCGCTGCATTTTTCAATGAGCAGTTCTTC
NA	TRBV11-2	many	TRBJ2-1	CASSLAGTQNEQFF	TGTGCCAGCAGCTTAGCGGGGACTCAAAATGAGCAGTTCTTC
NA	TRBV6-5	few	TRBJ1-2	CASSNQGSGYTF	TGTGCCAGCAGTAACCAGGGGAGCGGCTACACCTTC
TRBD1	TRBV20-1	NA	TRBJ1-5	CSARNQGDQSQHF	TGTAGTGCTAGAAACCAGGGGGATCAGTCGCAGCATTTT
TRBD2	TRBV11-2	many	TRBJ2-7	CASSLGGLATGEQYF	TGTGCCAGCAGCTTAGGGGGACTAGCCACGGGGGAGCAGTACTTC
NA	TRBV11-3	NA	TRBJ1-4	CASSLGGGRGTSEKLFF	TGTGCCAGTAGTTTAGGCGGGGGGCGCGGAACTAGTGAAAAACTGTTTTTT
TRBD1	TRBV28	NA	TRBJ2-2	CASRVYASSGGERTGELFF	TGTGCCAGCAGAGTTTATGCCTCCTCAGGGGGCGAGAGGACCGGTGAGCTGTTTTTT
NA	TRBV6-1	NA	TRBJ1-2	CDASTPGTF	TGTGACGCCAGTACGCCTGGTACCTTC
TRBD1	TRBV20-1	few	TRBJ2-7	CSASPGQGTYEQYF	TGCAGTGCTAGCCCGGGACAGGGGACCTACGAGCAGTACTTC
NA	TRBV11-2	NA	TRBJ2-3	CASSLDWYDTDTQYF	TGTGCCAGCAGCTTAGATTGGTATGACACAGATACGCAGTATTTT
NA	TRBV4-1	once	TRBJ2-4	CANCQDSNTIQYF	TGCGCCAACTGTCAAGATAGTAACACTATTCAGTACTTC
NA	TRBV11-2	NA	TRBJ2-1	CASRRVGGYNEQFF	TGTGCCAGCAGGCGGGTAGGAGGCTATAATGAGCAGTTCTTC
TRBD1	TRBV20-1	many	TRBJ1-1	CSARQGGTEAFF	TGCAGTGCTAGACAGGGGGGCACTGAAGCTTTCTTT
NA	TRBV1	NA	TRBJ2-1	CTSSQDSSQARGVIYNEQSF	TGCACCAGCAGCCAAGATTCCTCCCAGGCTAGGGGGGTGATTTACAATGAGCAGTCCTTC
NA	TRBV28	NA	TRBJ2-7	CASSPEGLPSYEQNF	TGTGCCAGCAGTCCGGAGGGGTTACCCTCCTACGAACAGAACTTC
NA	TRBV5-1	NA	TRBJ1-2	CASSPGRDQGYTF	TGCGCCAGCAGCCCCGGGAGGGACCAAGGCTACACCTTC
TRBD1	TRBV29-1	many	TRBJ1-2	CSVGHPGQDHGYTF	TGCAGCGTTGGCCACCCGGGACAGGATCATGGCTACACCTTC
NA	TRBV12-3/TRBV12-4	many	TRBJ1-5	CASSFSQGHQPQHF	TGTGCCAGCAGTTTTAGTCAGGGTCATCAGCCCCAGCATTTT
NA	TRBV7-9	NA	TRBJ1-3	CASSSTGNTIYF	TGTGCCAGCAGCTCGACTGGAAACACCATATATTTT
NA	TRBV11-3	NA	TRBJ2-3	CDNSLALGGGDMQYF	TGTGACAACAGCCTCGCTCTAGGGGGCGGGGATATGCAGTATTTT
TRBD2	TRBV20-1	NA	TRBJ2-7	CSARTSGNTYEEYF	TGCAGTGCCCGGACTAGCGGCAACACCTACGAGGAGTACTTC